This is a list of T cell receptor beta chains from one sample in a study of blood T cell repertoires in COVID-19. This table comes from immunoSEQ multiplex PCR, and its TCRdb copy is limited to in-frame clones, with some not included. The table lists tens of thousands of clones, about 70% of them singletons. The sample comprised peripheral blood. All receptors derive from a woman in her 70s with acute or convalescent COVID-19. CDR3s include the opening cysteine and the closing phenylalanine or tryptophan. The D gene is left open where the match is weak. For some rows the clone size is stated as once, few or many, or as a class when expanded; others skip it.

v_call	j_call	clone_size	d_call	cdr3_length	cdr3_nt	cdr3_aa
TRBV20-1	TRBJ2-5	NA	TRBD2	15	TGCAGTGCTAATGAAGCGGGGGGGCCCTGGGAGACCCAGTACTTC	CSANEAGGPWETQYF
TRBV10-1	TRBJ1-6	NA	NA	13	TGCGCCAGCAGTACAGTACGCGACGGACCCCTCCACTTT	CASSTVRDGPLHF
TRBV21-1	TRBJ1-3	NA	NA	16	TGTGCCAGCAGCAAGGACAGGGGGCATTCTGGAAACACCATATATTTT	CASSKDRGHSGNTIYF
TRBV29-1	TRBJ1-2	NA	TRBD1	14	TGCAGCGTTGTGAGAACAGGGGATCTGGGGGGCTACACCTTC	CSVVRTGDLGGYTF
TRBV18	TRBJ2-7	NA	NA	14	TGTGCCAGCTCACAACAGGAAGACTCCTACGAGCAGTACTTC	CASSQQEDSYEQYF
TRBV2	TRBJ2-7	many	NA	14	TGTGCCAGCAGTGCAGGACTCCTGTCCTACGAGCAGTACTTC	CASSAGLLSYEQYF
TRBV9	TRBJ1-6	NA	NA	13	TGTGCCAGCAGCGCCTACTATAATTCACCCCTCCACTTT	CASSAYYNSPLHF
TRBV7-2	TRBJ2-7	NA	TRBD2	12	TGTGCCAGCAGCCCAGGACTAGCCGAGCAGTACTTC	CASSPGLAEQYF
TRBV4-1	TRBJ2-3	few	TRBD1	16	TGCGCCAGCAGCCAAGGGGCAGGGGGCGGCTGGGATACGCAGTATTTT	CASSQGAGGGWDTQYF
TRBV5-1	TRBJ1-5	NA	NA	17	TGCGCCAGCAGACCACAAGTTGGTAGGCGGGTGAGTCAGCCCCAGCATTTT	CASRPQVGRRVSQPQHF
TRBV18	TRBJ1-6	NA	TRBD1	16	TGTGCCAGCTCCAACCGCGGACAGGGGGCCGGTTCACCCCTCCACTTT	CASSNRGQGAGSPLHF
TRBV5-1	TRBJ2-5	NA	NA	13	TGCGCCAGCAGCTTGGGAGGGGGAGAGACCCAGTACTTC	CASSLGGGETQYF
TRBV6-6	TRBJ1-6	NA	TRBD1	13	TGTGCCAGCCGGACAGGGGGTAATTCACCCCTCCACTTT	CASRTGGNSPLHF
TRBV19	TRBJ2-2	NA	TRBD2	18	TGTGCCAGTAGCCCGGGACTAGCGGGGGGTTTGAACACCGGGGAGCTGTTTTTT	CASSPGLAGGLNTGELFF
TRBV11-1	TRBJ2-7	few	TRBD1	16	TGTGCCAGCATCGGACAGGGTAATAGGACCTCCTACGAGCAGTACTTC	CASIGQGNRTSYEQYF
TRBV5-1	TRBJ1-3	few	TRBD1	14	TGCGCCAGCAGCCCCGGGACAGCCGGAAACACCATATATTTT	CASSPGTAGNTIYF
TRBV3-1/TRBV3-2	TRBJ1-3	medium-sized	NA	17	TGTGCCAGCAGCCAAGAGGGGGACTGGAGCTCTGGAAACACCATATATTTT	CASSQEGDWSSGNTIYF
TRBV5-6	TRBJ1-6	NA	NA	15	TGTGCCAGCAGCGGGGCTCCTATGGGGAATTCACCCCTCCACTTT	CASSGAPMGNSPLHF
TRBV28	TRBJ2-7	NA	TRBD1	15	TGTGCCAGCAGTCCCGCCGGGACAGGGGGCTACGAGCAGTACTTC	CASSPAGTGGYEQYF
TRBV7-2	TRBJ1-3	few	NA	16	TGTGCCAGCAGCTTAGTAGTAACCGACTCTGGAAACACCATATATTTT	CASSLVVTDSGNTIYF
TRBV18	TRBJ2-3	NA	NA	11	TGTGCCAGCTTATATGCAGATACGCAGTATTTT	CASLYADTQYF
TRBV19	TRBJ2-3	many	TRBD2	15	TGTGCCAGTAGTAAAGGACTAGCGGGCACAGATACGCAGTATTTT	CASSKGLAGTDTQYF
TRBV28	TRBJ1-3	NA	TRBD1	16	TGTGCCAGCAGCCTCTTTGGGACAGGGATCGGAAACACCATATATTTT	CASSLFGTGIGNTIYF
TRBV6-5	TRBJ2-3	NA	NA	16	TGTGCCAGCAGTTACTCGAGGACTGGTGAAGATACTACGCAGTATTTT	CASSYSRTGEDTTQYF
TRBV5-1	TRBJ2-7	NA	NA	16	TGCGCCAGCAGATTGCCGCGGGACGGAACCTCCTACGAGCAGTACTTC	CASRLPRDGTSYEQYF
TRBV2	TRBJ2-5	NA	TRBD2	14	TGTGCCAGCAGTGAATTAGCGGGAGTTGAGACCCAGTACTTC	CASSELAGVETQYF
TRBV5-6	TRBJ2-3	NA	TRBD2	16	TGTGCCAGCAGCCGCATGACTAGCGGGAGCTTCGTTTCACAGTATTTT	CASSRMTSGSFVSQYF
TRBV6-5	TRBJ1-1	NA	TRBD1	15	TGTGCCAGCAGTTACTCGGGACAGGGGAGCACTGAAGCTTTCTTT	CASSYSGQGSTEAFF
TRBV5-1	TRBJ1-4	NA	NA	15	TGCGCCAGCAGCTTGGCGGCAGGACTTAATGAAAAACTGTTTTTT	CASSLAAGLNEKLFF
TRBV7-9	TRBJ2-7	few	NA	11	TGTGCCAGCAGCCACACATACGAGCAGTACTTC	CASSHTYEQYF
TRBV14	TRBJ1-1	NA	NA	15	TGTGCCAGCAGCCAGAGGGTCAAGGAGGACACTGAAGCTTTCTTT	CASSQRVKEDTEAFF
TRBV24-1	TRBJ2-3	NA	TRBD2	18	TGTGCCACCAGTGATCCCTGGACTGGACTAGCGGGGACCGATACGCAGTATTTT	CATSDPWTGLAGTDTQYF
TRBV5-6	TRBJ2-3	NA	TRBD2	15	TGTGCCAGCAGCTTGCCCGGGGGGGCCGCAGATACGCAGTATTTT	CASSLPGGAADTQYF
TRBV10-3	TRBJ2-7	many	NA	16	TGTGCCACCCACCGCAGGGGATCCAACACAGACTACGAGCAGTACTTC	CATHRRGSNTDYEQYF
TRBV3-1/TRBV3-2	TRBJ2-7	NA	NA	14	TGTGCCAGCAGCCGGATGACAGCCTCCTACGAGCAGTACTTC	CASSRMTASYEQYF
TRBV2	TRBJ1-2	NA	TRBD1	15	TGTGCCAGCAGTGAAAACAGGGGGCGTAACTATGGCTACACCTTC	CASSENRGRNYGYTF
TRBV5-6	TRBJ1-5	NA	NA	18	TGTGCCAGCAGCTTGGAATTCCCCTCCTTCTATAGCAATCAGCCCCAGCATTTT	CASSLEFPSFYSNQPQHF
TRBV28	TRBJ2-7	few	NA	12	TGTGCCAGCAGTTCCAGGGTAAGCGAGCAGTACTTC	CASSSRVSEQYF
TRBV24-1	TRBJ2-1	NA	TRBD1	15	TGTGCCACCAGGGGGGCACAGGGGGCCGGCAATGAGCAGTTCTTC	CATRGAQGAGNEQFF
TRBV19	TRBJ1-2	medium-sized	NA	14	TGTGCCAGTAGTGGATACGGGCAGGGTGAAGGCTACACCTTC	CASSGYGQGEGYTF
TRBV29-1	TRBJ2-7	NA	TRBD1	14	TGCAGCGTTGATAGTGACAGGGGCTCCTACGAGCAGTACTTC	CSVDSDRGSYEQYF
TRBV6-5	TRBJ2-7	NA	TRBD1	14	TGTGCCAGCAGTCTCCGGGACAGCTCCTACGAGCAGTACTTC	CASSLRDSSYEQYF
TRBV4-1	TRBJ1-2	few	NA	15	TGCGCCAGCAGCCAAGCCCCGGGGGTCGACTATGGCTACACCTTC	CASSQAPGVDYGYTF
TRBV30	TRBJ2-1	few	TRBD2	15	TGTGCCTGGAGTACCTGGACTAGCGTTTCTAATGAGCAGTTCTTC	CAWSTWTSVSNEQFF
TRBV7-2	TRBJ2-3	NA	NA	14	TGTGCCAGCAGCGTTACTACTAGCACAGATACGCAGTATTTT	CASSVTTSTDTQYF
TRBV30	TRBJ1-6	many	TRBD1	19	TGTGCCTGGAGTCGAAGGACCTTCGGACAGGGGAAAAATAATTCACCCCTCCACTTT	CAWSRRTFGQGKNNSPLHF
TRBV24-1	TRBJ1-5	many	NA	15	TGTGCCACCAGTGATATGACAGGTAGCAATCAGCCCCAGCATTTT	CATSDMTGSNQPQHF
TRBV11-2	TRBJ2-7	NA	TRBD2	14	TGTGCCAGCAGAAAACTACGGGGGGGCTACGAGCAGTACTTC	CASRKLRGGYEQYF
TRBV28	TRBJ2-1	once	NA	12	TGTGCCAGCAGTTCTAGTTTCAATGAGCAGTTCTTC	CASSSSFNEQFF
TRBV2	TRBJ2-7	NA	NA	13	TGTGCCAGCTTTCGGGGAGAGGGCTACGAGCAGTACTTC	CASFRGEGYEQYF
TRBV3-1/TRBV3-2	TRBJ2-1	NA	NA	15	TGTGCCAGCAGCCAAGCGGGAGTCGGGGTTAATGAGCAGTTCTTC	CASSQAGVGVNEQFF
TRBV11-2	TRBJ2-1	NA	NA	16	TGTGCCAGCAGCTTAAGGGCGGGCGTGTCCTACAATGAGCAGTTCTTC	CASSLRAGVSYNEQFF
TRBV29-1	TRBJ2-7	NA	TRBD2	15	TGCAGCGTTGAAGGGGGACTAGCGGGATCGGGCGAGCAGTACTTC	CSVEGGLAGSGEQYF
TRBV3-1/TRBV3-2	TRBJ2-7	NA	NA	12	TGTGCCAGCAGCCGCCAGTACTACGAGCAGTACTTC	CASSRQYYEQYF
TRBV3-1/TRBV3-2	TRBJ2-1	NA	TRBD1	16	TGTGCCAGCAGCCCCACTTGGGGACAGGGGATGAATGAGCAGTTCTTC	CASSPTWGQGMNEQFF